This TCR beta chain was obtained from a study of T cells in narcolepsy. Across the study: Healthy controls were enrolled alongside patients with narcolepsy type 1 or type 2.

Worth noting for this clone: Its antigen remains unknown.

Study observations and caveats: Same-patient CSF and blood CD4+ T cell clonotypes included HCRT-specific and TRIB2-specific autoreactive ones.

Some clones are missing from TCRdb's copy, which holds only in-frame ones; the method was immunoSEQ multiplex PCR. In the table there are about 27,000 clones, about four fifths of which are singletons. The receptor was derived from a human donor with narcolepsy. Sequencing used CD45RA- memory CD4+ T cells from PBMCs.

CDR3 sequence reads: CASSLGTGSNQPQHF. CDR3 bases: TGTGCCAGCAGCTTAGGGACAGGGAGCAATCAGCCCCAGCATTTT. The genes are TRBV7-8 and TRBJ1-5; 8 nucleotides agree with TRBD1. The CDR3 is made up of 15 amino acids. Trimming cost V 1 base and J 1 base; bases outside gene matches: 0. Germline V gene sequence: CDR1 SGHVS, CDR2 FQNEAQ.